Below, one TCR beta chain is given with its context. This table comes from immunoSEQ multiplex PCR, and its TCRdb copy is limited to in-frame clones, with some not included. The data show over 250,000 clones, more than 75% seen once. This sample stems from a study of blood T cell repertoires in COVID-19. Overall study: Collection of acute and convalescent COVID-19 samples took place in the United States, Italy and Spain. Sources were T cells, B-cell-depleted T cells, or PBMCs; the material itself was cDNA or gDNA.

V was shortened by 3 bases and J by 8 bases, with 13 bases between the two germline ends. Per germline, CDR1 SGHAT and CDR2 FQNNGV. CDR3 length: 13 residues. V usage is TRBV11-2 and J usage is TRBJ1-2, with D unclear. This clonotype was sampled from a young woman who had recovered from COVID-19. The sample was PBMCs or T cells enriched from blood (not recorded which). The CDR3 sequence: CASSLQPQRGYTF. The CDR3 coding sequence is TGTGCCAGCAGCTTGCAGCCCCAGAGGGGCTACACCTTC.